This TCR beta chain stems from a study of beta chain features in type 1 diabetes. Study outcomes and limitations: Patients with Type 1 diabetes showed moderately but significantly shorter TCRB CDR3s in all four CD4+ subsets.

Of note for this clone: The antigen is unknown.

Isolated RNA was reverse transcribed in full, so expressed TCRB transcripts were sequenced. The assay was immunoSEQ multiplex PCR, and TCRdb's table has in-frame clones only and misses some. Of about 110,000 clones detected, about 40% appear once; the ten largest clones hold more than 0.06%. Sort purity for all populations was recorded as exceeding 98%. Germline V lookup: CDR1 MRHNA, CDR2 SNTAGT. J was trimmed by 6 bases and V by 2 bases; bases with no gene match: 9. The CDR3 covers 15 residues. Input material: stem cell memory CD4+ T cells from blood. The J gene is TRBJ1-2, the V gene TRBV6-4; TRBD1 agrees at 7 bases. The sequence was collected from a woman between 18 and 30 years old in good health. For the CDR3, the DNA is TGTGCCAGCAGTGACAGGGGGCGCAGGTCCGATGGCTACACCTTC. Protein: CASSDRGRRSDGYTF.